These 6 T cell receptor beta chains share one sample of origin, sequenced in a study of blood T cell repertoires in COVID-19 (dated by TCRdb to the early 2020s). The method behind the library was the immunoSEQ multiplex PCR assay. As stored in TCRdb, this immuneACCESS dataset retains in-frame rearrangements with V and J assigned. A fraction of the clones does not appear; measured against another copy, unresolved V genes explain less than half of the discrepancy, and the remainder lacks a known reason. The sample table shows about 300,000 clones, and about 89% are seen once. The biggest ten clones account for about 1.4% of the sample. The specimen sequenced was peripheral blood. These receptors were obtained from a woman aged 40 to 50 who had recovered from COVID-19.

This chain uses TRBV18 with TRBJ1-2, with D hard to call. Trimming removed 2 bases from V and 8 bases from J, with 33 bases in between. CDR1 and CDR2 from the germline V gene are KGHSH and LQKENI. This CDR3 is 20 amino acids long. The DNA for the CDR3 is TGTGCCAGCTCACCAGATCGGGAAGGATATTATAGAGTGGCCGGTCGGGGCTACACCTTC. This translates into CASSPDREGYYRVAGRGYTF.

This rearrangement joins TRBV4-3 to TRBJ1-2; TRBD1 matches at 11 bases. The ends lost 1 base at V and 4 bases at J; junction bases unmatched: 5. This CDR3 comprises 16 residues. Germline CDR1 is LGHNA and CDR2 is YSLEER. The CDR3 nucleotides are TGCGCCAGCAGCCAAGGGAGGACAGGGGGCATCTATGGCTACACCTTC. This codes for CASSQGRTGGIYGYTF.

The chain carries TRBV11-2 and TRBJ1-5; 7 bases align to TRBD1. Germline assignment: CDR1 SGHAT and CDR2 FQNNGV. J gave up 7 bases and V 1 base, and 10 bases lay outside the gene matches. The CDR3 spans 16 residues. CDR3 amino acids: CASSLVSRTGGQPQHF. In nucleotides, the CDR3 is TGTGCCAGCAGCTTAGTGTCCCGGACAGGTGGGCAGCCCCAGCATTTT.

The chain's CDR3 is CASSPTLQGTNTEAFF. CDR3 coding DNA: TGTGCCAGCTCACCCACCCTGCAGGGGACGAACACTGAAGCTTTCTTT. The chain is built from TRBV18 and TRBJ1-1; tentative D call: TRBD1 (6 bases). Germline values: CDR1 KGHSH, CDR2 LQKENI. The CDR3 loop spans 16 amino acids. The V gene lost 3 bases and the J gene lost 1 base, with 15 bases spanning the gap.

The rearrangement joins TRBV18 to TRBJ1-1; 8 nucleotides match TRBD1. With 5 bases clipped from V and 3 bases from J, the junction kept 5 bases outside the gene matches. Germline assignment: CDR1 KGHSH and CDR2 LQKENI. This CDR3 comprises 14 residues. CDR3 sequence: CASSYTGGDTEAFF. The CDR3, as DNA: TGTGCCAGCTCATACACAGGGGGGGACACTGAAGCTTTCTTT.

The rearrangement uses TRBV10-3 and TRBJ2-7; D might be TRBD2 (6 bases). V was pared by 0 bases and J by 6 bases, with 15 bases between. CDR3 length equals 15 residues. The germline V gene has CDR1 ENHRY and CDR2 SYGVKD. The CDR3 DNA reads as TGTGCCATCAGTGAGTCCGGGGCGGGAAGAAGCGAGCAGTACTTC. Translated: CAISESGAGRSEQYF.